The 18 T cell receptor beta chains below all came from one sample that was sequenced in a study of T-cell reconstitution after alpha-beta-depleted transplantation in children. Unique molecular identifiers were built into the TCRbeta library. In TCRdb, the PCR reads were re-called with MiXCR into one record per CDR3 protein. The sample holds 200,000 to 250,000 distinct CDR3 sequences, about a tenth seen once. The sample in question was PBMCs from the stem cell graft donor, obtained from the stem cell graft. These receptors originate from a human donor who donated a stem cell graft to a child with acute lymphoblastic leukemia.

In nucleotides, the CDR3 is TGCGCCAGCAGCTCAATTCAAGACAGGGCCGGCACTGAAGCTTTCTTT. Protein product: CASSSIQDRAGTEAFF. The V call is TRBV5-1, the J call TRBJ1-1, with 7 bases that match TRBD1. In germline, CDR1 is SGHRS, CDR2 YFSETQ. V lost 3 bases, J lost 4 bases, and 12 bases stayed unmatched. The length of the CDR3 is 16 residues.

This clonotype appeared many times. The chain uses TRBV14 and TRBJ2-3; possible D gene TRBD1, 5 bases. V lost 4 bases to trimming and J lost 2 bases, with 34 bases between them. CDR3 length equals 22 residues. Per germline, CDR1 SGHDN and CDR2 FVKESK. The CDR3 region is CASSRLRWGQGTRETFTDTQYF. DNA of the CDR3: TGTGCCAGCAGCCGCCTAAGGTGGGGCCAAGGCACGAGAGAGACATTCACAGATACGCAGTATTTT.

This clonotype occurred many times. The chain combines TRBV3-1 with TRBJ2-7, with 7 bases identical to TRBD1. This CDR3 has 14 residues. V was clipped by 4 bases and J by 5 bases; unmatched bases: 8. Germline CDR1 LGHDT, CDR2 YNNKEL (reference sequence). The CDR3 DNA reads as TGTGCCAGCAGCCCTTTAGGGACAGCTCACGAGCAGTACTTC. The encoded protein is CASSPLGTAHEQYF.

This clonotype was detected a few times. The V gene is TRBV7-2, the J gene TRBJ2-7, with 12 bases matching TRBD2. Germline CDR1 SGHTA, CDR2 FQGNSA. The CDR3 sequence is 16 residues long. With 5 bases clipped from V and 2 bases from J, the junction kept 7 bases outside the gene matches. CDR3 loop: CASSIKGLAGTYEQYF. The CDR3 nucleotides are TGTGCCAGCAGCATAAAAGGACTAGCGGGGACCTACGAGCAGTACTTC.

This rearrangement joins TRBV10-2 to TRBJ2-5; 9 bases are a match to TRBD2. This CDR3 is 15 amino acids long. V was clipped by 4 bases and J by 0 bases; unmatched bases: 3. The germline gives CDR1 WSHSY, CDR2 SAAADI. The CDR3 coding sequence is TGCGCCAGCAGTGCAACTAGCGGGTACCAAGAGACCCAGTACTTC. It specifies CASSATSGYQETQYF.

The genes are TRBV29-1 and TRBJ2-3; unclear D gene. The CDR3 spans 15 residues. V was clipped by 4 bases and J by 0 bases, with 14 bases between them. Germline CDR1 is SQVTM and CDR2 is ANQGSEA. CDR3 DNA sequence: TGCAGCGTTGCACTTTGGGATTCTAGCACAGATACGCAGTATTTT. Residues: CSVALWDSSTDTQYF.

This clonotype occurred a few times. The J gene is TRBJ1-1, the V gene TRBV6-6; 7 bases agree with TRBD1. After removal of 4 bases from V and 7 bases from J, the junction contained 15 bases not matched to a gene. There are 16 residues in the CDR3. Germline CDR1 and CDR2: MNHNY and SVGAGI (reference sequence). The DNA of the CDR3 is TGTGCCAGCAGTTTCTTCTCATCAAGGGGGCGCGTTGAAGCTTTCTTT. The encoded protein is CASSFFSSRGRVEAFF.

This clonotype was seen a few times. The V gene is TRBV7-2, the J gene TRBJ1-2, with D possibly being TRBD1 (5 bases). The germline V and J ends were trimmed by 3 bases and 4 bases, with 15 bases remaining between them. Germline-derived CDR1 and CDR2 are SGHTA and FQGNSA. The CDR3 totals 15 residues. The CDR3 bases are TGTGCCAGCAGCTTCGACTACGGGACGGGCTATGGCTACACCTTC. Translated, it gives CASSFDYGTGYGYTF.

The chain joins TRBV6-4 to TRBJ2-3; tentatively, D is TRBD2 (7 bases). V lost 6 bases and J lost 3, with 16 bases in between. Germline lookup yields CDR1 MRHNA and CDR2 SNTAGT. The CDR3 totals 15 residues. This CDR3 reads CASSLQGGGTDTQYF. The CDR3 coding sequence is TGTGCCAGCAGCTTACAGGGCGGGGGTACAGATACGCAGTATTTT.

This clonotype was counted at least ten times. This chain's CDR3 is CASSLSTGELFF. CDR3 nucleotide sequence: TGTGCCAGCAGCTTAAGCACCGGGGAGCTGTTTTTT. The chain couples TRBV7-7 to TRBJ2-2; D is uncertain. Trimming took 2 bases from V and 4 from J, leaving 2 bases between them. Germline V gives CDR1 SSHAT, CDR2 FNYEAQ (reference sequence). The CDR3 is 12 amino acids.

This clonotype was seen at least ten times. This rearrangement joins TRBV3-1 to TRBJ2-1; 10 positions agree with TRBD2. From germline, CDR1 is LGHDT and CDR2 YNNKEL (reference sequence). V was clipped by 1 base and J by 4 bases; unmatched bases: 4. CDR3 length: 16 residues. This CDR3 is CASSQVSSGGYNEQFF. DNA of the CDR3: TGTGCCAGCAGCCAAGTTTCTAGCGGGGGATACAATGAGCAGTTCTTC.

This clonotype has a single count. The chain uses TRBV7-2 and TRBJ1-5, with TRBD1 as a possible D gene (5 bases). Trimming cost V 5 bases and J 6 bases, with 17 bases left between them. The CDR3 has 15 amino acids. Per germline, CDR1 SGHTA and CDR2 FQGNSA. In DNA form, the CDR3 reads TGTGCCAGCAGCATAACGGGGAGCGGGGGTCAGCCCCAGCATTTT. Translation: CASSITGSGGQPQHF. Together with reference TRBV7-2 and TRBJ1-5, the CDR3 gives the full variable domain: GAGVSQSPSNKVTEKGKDVELRCDPISGHTALYWYRQSLGQGLEFLIYFQGNSAPDKSGLPSDRFSAERTGGSVSTLTIQRTQQEDSAVYLCASSITGSGGQPQHFGDGTRLSIL.

In its sample, this clonotype was seen many times. As DNA, the CDR3 is TGCAGCGTTTCCCCAGGGAAAACTTATGGCTACACCTTC. Its translation: CSVSPGKTYGYTF. This sequence joins TRBV29-1 and TRBJ1-2; possibly TRBD1 for D (5 bases). The CDR3 spans 13 residues. Per the germline V gene, CDR1 is SQVTM and CDR2 is ANQGSEA. Trimming removed 5 bases from V and 5 bases from J, with 15 bases in between.

Ten or more counts support this clonotype. This rearrangement joins TRBV6-1 to TRBJ1-4, with D unclear. This CDR3 spans 11 amino acids. Germline CDR1 and CDR2: MNHNS and SASEGT. The V end lost 7 bases, the J end lost 10 bases, and 10 bases lay between the germline ends. The CDR3 protein is CASTQTRKLFF. The CDR3 DNA sequence: TGTGCCAGCACACAGACGCGAAAACTGTTTTTT.

The genes are TRBV19 and TRBJ1-1, with 7 bases matching TRBD1. After removal of 7 bases from V and 4 bases from J, the junction contained 6 bases not matched to a gene. Germline CDR1 LNHDA, CDR2 SQIVND (reference sequence). The CDR3 spans 13 residues. CDR3 sequence reads: CASTRQGGTEAFF. The CDR3 DNA reads TGTGCCAGTACCCGACAGGGAGGCACTGAAGCTTTCTTT.

This clonotype occurred a few times. The chain carries TRBV5-6 and TRBJ2-6; TRBD1 might be the D (5 bases). CDR1 is SGHDT and CDR2 is YYEEEE in the germline V gene. V lost 3 bases, J lost 12 bases, and 22 bases lay in between. The CDR3 is 16 residues long. CDR3 sequence (DNA): TGTGCCAGCAGCTCCGGCCCACCGACAGCCTGGACCGTCCTGACTTTC. It translates to CASSSGPPTAWTVLTF.

The rearrangement links TRBV5-1 to TRBJ1-1; D gene uncertain. V lost 3 bases and J 11 bases, leaving 23 bases between the germline ends. The CDR3 covers 15 residues. CDR1 and CDR2 from the germline V gene are SGHRS and YFSETQ. This CDR3 reads CASSYTTGSGFGAFF. Here the CDR3 DNA reads TGCGCCAGCAGCTATACAACGGGTTCGGGTTTCGGTGCTTTCTTT. Together with reference TRBV5-1 and TRBJ1-1, the CDR3 gives the full variable domain: KAGVTQTPRYLIKTRGQQVTLSCSPISGHRSVSWYQQTPGQGLQFLFEYFSETQRNKGNFPGRFSGRQFSNSRSEMNVSTLELGDSALYLCASSYTTGSGFGAFFGQGTRLTVV.

Notes on this clonotype: This could be a read error, since a much larger clone is one nucleotide away. The chain combines TRBV3-1 with TRBJ1-3; D is undetermined. The CDR3 totals 15 residues. Germline CDR1 is LGHDT and CDR2 is YNNKEL (reference sequence). CDR3 in DNA: TGTGCCAGCACCCAAGAACGGAACTCTGGAAACACCATATATTTT. This gives the protein CASTQERNSGNTIYF. Full variable domain (remainder filled in from reference TRBV3-1 and TRBJ1-3): DTAVSQTPKYLVTQMGNDKSIKCEQNLGHDTMYWYKQDSKKFLKIMFSYNNKELIINETVPNRFSPKSPDKAHLNLHINSLELGDSAVYFCASTQERNSGNTIYFGEGSWLTVV.